This T cell receptor (beta chain) was identified during a study of shared clonotypes between healthy human individuals. Study-level information: Sampling drew on donors who were a couple of women and a few men aged 18 to 49. Overall study results and limits: Large sequencing depth failed to make sorted-subset sequencing complete, rarefaction showed. Generally, estimated richness proved larger in naive subsets than it did in memory subsets.

This CDR3 has 15 residues. CDR1 and CDR2 (germline): KGHSH, LQKENI. The ends were cut back, 5 bases at V and 4 bases at J, with 15 bases in the middle. As to this clone: Its antigen is undetermined.

Researchers ran the assay at a deep level. Data came from immunoSEQ multiplex PCR; TCRdb stores just in-frame clones and leaves some out. The table has fewer than 400,000 clones, 74% seen once. This receptor was identified in a man aged 30 to 45 in good health. Sequencing used memory CD4+ T cells sorted from blood. Subset: CD45RA-negative fraction. This rearrangement joins TRBV18 to TRBJ2-1, with D perhaps matching TRBD1 or TRBD2 (5 bases each). CDR3 DNA: TGTGCCAGCTCAAATGAGGGAAACAGGTACAATGAGCAGTTCTTC. It specifies CASSNEGNRYNEQFF.